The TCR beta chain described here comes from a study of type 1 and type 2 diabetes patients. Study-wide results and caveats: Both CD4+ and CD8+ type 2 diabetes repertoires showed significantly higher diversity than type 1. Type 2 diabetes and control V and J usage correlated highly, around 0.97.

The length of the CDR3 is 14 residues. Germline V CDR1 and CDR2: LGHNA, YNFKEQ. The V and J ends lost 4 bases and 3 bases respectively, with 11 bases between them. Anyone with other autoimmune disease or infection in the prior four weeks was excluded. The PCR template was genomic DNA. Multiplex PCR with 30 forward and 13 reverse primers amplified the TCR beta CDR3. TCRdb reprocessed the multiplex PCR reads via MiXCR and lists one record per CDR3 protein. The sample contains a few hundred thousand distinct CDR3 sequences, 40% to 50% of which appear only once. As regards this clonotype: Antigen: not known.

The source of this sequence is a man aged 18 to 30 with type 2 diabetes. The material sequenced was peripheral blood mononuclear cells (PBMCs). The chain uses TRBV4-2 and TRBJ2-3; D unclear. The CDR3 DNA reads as TGTGCCAGCAGCCCAGCCCCTTCTACAGATACGCAGTATTTT. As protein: CASSPAPSTDTQYF.